The 28 T cell receptor beta chains below were found in one sample sequenced in a study of T cell repertoires in cytomegalovirus infection (dated by TCRdb to the late 2010s). The instrument given in TCRdb is Illumina HiSeq 1500. Using fastp at Q25 and MiXCR, TCRdb reprocessed the public reads and kept productive beta chains. Each entry merges the rows of one CDR3 protein and shows their most common DNA and genes. The sample profile shows tens of thousands of distinct CDR3 sequences; 3% to 4.5% of them were found once. Jointly, the top ten make up roughly 22% of the sample. Sequenced sample: PBMCs. The receptors were sampled from a human donor in good health (CMV status not recorded). Some clones in this sample may be carry-over from other donors' samples.

This clonotype came up many times. This rearrangement joins TRBV7-9 to TRBJ1-2, with TRBD1 as a possible D gene (5 bases). V was cut by 6 bases and J by 0 bases, with 14 bases left in between. The CDR3 has 15 amino acids. Germline-derived CDR1 and CDR2 are SEHNR and FQNEAQ (reference sequence). CDR3 nucleotides: TGTGCCAGCAGTCAACGGGACGGTACTAACTATGGCTACACCTTC. The encoded protein is CASSQRDGTNYGYTF.

This clonotype appeared many times. The chain has TRBV2 and TRBJ2-1; D not certain. The germline V gene encodes CDR1 SNHLY and CDR2 FYNNEI. Trimming removed 7 bases at V and 6 bases at J, with 7 bases between. CDR3 length equals 11 residues. The CDR3 loop reads CASTISNEQFF. The CDR3 DNA sequence: TGTGCCAGCACCATCAGCAATGAGCAGTTCTTC.

This clonotype was seen repeatedly, ten times or more. The chain joins TRBV7-2 to TRBJ1-3, with TRBD1 as a possible D gene (6 bases). The CDR3 spans 15 residues. Germline loops: CDR1 SGHTA, CDR2 FQGNSA. V was shortened by 7 bases and J by 5 bases, with 18 bases between the two germline ends. In DNA form, the CDR3 reads TGTGCCAGCACCAATCTCACAGGGTACAGAAACACCATATATTTT. Protein product: CASTNLTGYRNTIYF.

This clonotype has a count of ten or more. V is TRBV6-6 and J is TRBJ2-5; D might be TRBD1 (6 bases). The V and J ends lost 5 bases and 8 bases respectively, with 9 bases between them. Germline loops: CDR1 MNHNY, CDR2 SVGAGI (reference sequence). The CDR3 has 11 amino acids. The CDR3 nucleotides read TGTGCCAGCAGTCCGGGACAAACCCAGTACTTC. It encodes CASSPGQTQYF.

This clonotype came up a few times. The J gene is TRBJ2-5, the V gene TRBV6-2 or TRBV6-3; no firm D call. Germline lookup yields CDR1 MNHEY and CDR2 SVGEGT. V was clipped by 6 bases and J by 1 base, with 15 bases between them. The length of the CDR3 is 15 residues. This chain's CDR3 is CASSKGPALQETQYF. CDR3 in DNA: TGTGCCAGCAGCAAAGGACCGGCACTCCAAGAGACCCAGTACTTC.

There are many counts of this clonotype. The V gene is TRBV27, the J gene TRBJ2-3; the match to TRBD2 covers 8 bases. The CDR3 has 16 residues. Trimming cost V 2 bases and J 1 base; bases outside gene matches: 5. Germline lookup yields CDR1 MNHEY and CDR2 SMNVEV (reference sequence). CDR3 protein: CASSLQLAVGTDTQYF. For the CDR3, the DNA is TGTGCCAGCAGTTTACAACTAGCGGTTGGCACAGATACGCAGTATTTT.

This clonotype was found many times. The chain combines TRBV12-3 or TRBV12-4 with TRBJ1-2, with 7 bases that match TRBD1. There are 13 residues in the CDR3. Germline trimming cut 6 bases from V and 7 bases from J; bases unmatched to any gene: 8. The CDR3 is CASSPTGESGYTF. Written as DNA, the CDR3 is TGTGCCAGCAGCCCCACAGGGGAGAGTGGCTACACCTTC.

This clonotype was found many times. The DNA of the CDR3 is TGTGCCAGCAGTTTAGGGGACAGGAGCTTCCATAATTCACCCCTCCACTTT. Encoded protein: CASSLGDRSFHNSPLHF. The chain is built from TRBV12-3 or TRBV12-4 and TRBJ1-6; 8 bases agree with TRBD1. There are 17 residues in the CDR3. The V and J ends lost 1 base and 5 bases, in that order; junction bases with no gene match: 7.

This clonotype is classed as medium-sized. The gene calls are TRBV7-2 and TRBJ2-3; possible D gene TRBD1, 6 bases. V shed 10 bases and J shed 2 bases, with 19 bases lying between them. Germline values: CDR1 SGHTA, CDR2 FQGNSA. The CDR3 sequence is 15 residues long. The CDR3: CATSLITGFTDTQYF. CDR3 bases: TGTGCCACCTCACTGATAACAGGGTTCACAGATACGCAGTATTTT.

This clonotype was recorded many times. The chain joins TRBV7-3 to TRBJ2-7; 8 nucleotides align to TRBD2. Trimming took 5 bases from V and 6 from J; bases not matched to a gene: 3. This CDR3 spans 12 amino acids. CDR1 and CDR2 (germline): SGHTA, FQGTGA. This CDR3 is CASSQTSGEQYF. CDR3 coding DNA: TGTGCCAGCAGCCAAACTAGCGGCGAGCAGTACTTC. The complete variable domain, with remaining parts taken from reference TRBV7-3 and TRBJ2-7, reads GAGVSQTPSNKVTEKGKYVELRCDPISGHTALYWYRQSLGQGPEFLIYFQGTGAADDSGLPNDRFFAVRPEGSVSTLKIQRTERGDSAVYLCASSQTSGEQYFGPGTRLTVT.

This clonotype was picked up many times. The CDR3 here is CASSDLGFSSYNEQFF. The CDR3 DNA sequence: TGTGCCAGCAGTGACTTAGGGTTTAGCTCCTACAATGAGCAGTTCTTC. This chain connects TRBV28 to TRBJ2-1; no definite D call. V was shortened by 5 bases and J by 0 bases, with 14 bases between the two germline ends. The CDR3 contains 16 residues. Germline loops: CDR1 MDHEN, CDR2 SYDVKM.

Ten or more counts support this clonotype. The chain couples TRBV7-2 to TRBJ1-1; D call uncertain. V was shortened by 2 bases and J by 2 bases, with 6 bases between the two germline ends. CDR1 and CDR2 from the germline V gene are SGHTA and FQGNSA. There are 13 residues in the CDR3. CDR3 residues: CASSLQVNTEAFF. For the CDR3, the DNA is TGTGCCAGCAGCTTACAAGTAAACACTGAAGCTTTCTTT.

This clonotype was seen ten or more times. This chain uses TRBV7-2 with TRBJ1-1; D might be TRBD1 (5 bases). Germline CDR1 SGHTA, CDR2 FQGNSA. V was trimmed by 1 base and J by 11 bases, leaving 8 bases between them. This CDR3 spans 11 amino acids. CDR3 region: CASSLVNRAFF. CDR3 DNA sequence: TGTGCCAGCAGCTTAGTAAACAGGGCTTTCTTT.

This clonotype was seen at least ten times. The chain carries TRBV12-3 or TRBV12-4 and TRBJ1-2; 8 bases match TRBD1. CDR3 size: 15 residues. V lost 8 bases, J lost 7 bases, and 15 bases stayed unmatched. CDR3 sequence: CASWGVGRGHGGYTF. DNA of the CDR3: TGTGCCAGCTGGGGTGTGGGCAGGGGGCATGGTGGCTACACCTTC.

This clonotype has a count of ten or more. The chain has TRBV7-2 and TRBJ2-1; possibly TRBD1 or TRBD2 for D (5 bases each). This CDR3 region has 16 residues. Germline V gives CDR1 SGHTA, CDR2 FQGNSA. V was cut by 1 base and J by 4 bases, with 14 bases left in between. The CDR3 loop is CASSLVPRGVYNEQFF. As DNA, the CDR3 is TGTGCCAGCAGCTTAGTACCTCGAGGGGTTTACAATGAGCAGTTCTTC.

The sample holds many counts of this clonotype. This chain connects TRBV7-2 to TRBJ2-3; D possibly corresponds to TRBD1 (5 bases). The germline CDR1 and CDR2 sequences are SGHTA and FQGNSA. This CDR3 region has 12 residues. V shed 5 bases and J shed 4 bases, with 7 bases lying between them. DNA for the CDR3: TGTGCCAGCAGCCAACAGGCAGATACGCAGTATTTT. This sequence encodes CASSQQADTQYF.

This clonotype was observed at least ten times. This chain joins TRBV19 and TRBJ2-4; D is possibly TRBD2 (5 bases). Between the trimmed V and J ends, which lost 0 bases and 7 bases, there was a span of 13 bases. This CDR3 has 15 amino acids. Looked up from germline, CDR1 is LNHDA and CDR2 is SQIVND (reference sequence). The CDR3 region is CASSIEGSRGNIQYF. CDR3 DNA sequence: TGTGCCAGTAGTATAGAAGGCAGCCGCGGGAACATTCAGTACTTC.

This clonotype has at least ten counts. This CDR3 is CASSFSDSYTEAFF. CDR3 coding DNA: TGTGCCAGCAGCTTCTCGGACAGTTACACTGAAGCTTTCTTT. V gene TRBV7-8 combines with J gene TRBJ1-1; TRBD1 is a possible D gene (6 bases). Per germline, CDR1 SGHVS and CDR2 FQNEAQ. The CDR3 extends over 14 amino acids. V was pared by 3 bases and J by 3 bases, with 11 bases between.

This clonotype was counted a few times. This chain links TRBV11-1 with TRBJ2-5; D gene uncertain. The V gene's germline CDR1 is SGHAT and CDR2 FQDESV (reference sequence). The CDR3 consists of 13 residues. Trimming cost V 5 bases and J 0 bases, with 7 bases left between them. CDR3 region: CASSVRDQETQYF. The CDR3 DNA reads as TGTGCCAGCAGCGTCCGGGACCAAGAGACCCAGTACTTC.

Ten or more counts support this clonotype. The chain is built from TRBV7-6 and TRBJ2-3; TRBD2 is a possible D gene (6 bases). V lost 5 bases, J lost 0 bases, and 21 bases lay in between. The CDR3 covers 18 residues. The germline V gene has CDR1 SGHVS and CDR2 FNYEAQ. The CDR3 loop is CASSQGRGRGSSTDTQYF. CDR3 coding DNA: TGTGCCAGCAGCCAGGGTCGCGGGCGGGGCTCTAGCACAGATACGCAGTATTTT.

This clonotype was seen at least ten times. This rearrangement joins TRBV7-2 to TRBJ2-7; 7 bases line up with TRBD1. In germline, CDR1 is SGHTA, CDR2 FQGNSA. This CDR3 has 15 residues. J lost 3 bases, V lost 6 bases, and 11 bases had no gene match. CDR3 bases: TGTGCCAGCAGACCAAATTCGGGACAGATCTACGAGCAGTACTTC. Protein sequence: CASRPNSGQIYEQYF.

Ten or more counts support this clonotype. The chain has TRBV7-2 and TRBJ2-7; D unresolved. The germline V and J ends were trimmed by 5 bases and 0 bases, with 8 bases remaining between them. The CDR3 sequence is 13 residues long. Per the germline V gene, CDR1 is SGHTA and CDR2 is FQGNSA. As DNA, the CDR3 is TGTGCCAGCAGCATCGGGTTCTCCTACGAGCAGTACTTC. Residues: CASSIGFSYEQYF.

This clonotype was counted ten times or more. The genes are TRBV12-3 or TRBV12-4 and TRBJ2-1, with D possibly matching TRBD2 (6 bases). There are 12 residues in the CDR3. V lost 4 bases and J lost 12, with 13 bases in between. CDR3 nucleotide sequence: TGTGCCAGCAGTTACGGGACGCGGGGGCAGTTCTTC. It is translated as CASSYGTRGQFF.

This clonotype was counted many times. The rearrangement joins TRBV7-2 to TRBJ1-5; D may be TRBD1 (5 bases). Trimming left V 3 bases short and J 2 bases short, with 14 bases between. Germline-derived CDR1 and CDR2 are SGHTA and FQGNSA. This CDR3 spans 16 amino acids. DNA of the CDR3: TGTGCCAGCAGCTTTGGGGCAGGGCTGGGCAATCAGCCCCAGCATTTT. Amino acids: CASSFGAGLGNQPQHF.

This clonotype was observed many times. The chain employs TRBV20-1 and TRBJ2-7; D may be TRBD2 (6 bases). The CDR3 has 13 amino acids. Trimming took off 3 bases at V and 1 base at J, with 10 bases between the two ends. The germline V gene has CDR1 DFQATT and CDR2 SNEGSKA (reference sequence). CDR3 in DNA: TGCAGTGCTAGGGGGGGAAAATCCTACGAGCAGTACTTC. Encoded protein: CSARGGKSYEQYF.

This clonotype was observed many times. The V gene is TRBV7-2, the J gene TRBJ2-2; the D gene is possibly TRBD1 (7 bases). The CDR3 totals 17 residues. CDR1 and CDR2 from the germline V gene are SGHTA and FQGNSA. Trimming stripped 3 bases from V and 3 bases from J, with 17 bases between. This CDR3 reads CASSLSGTAGHTGELFF. For the CDR3, the DNA is TGTGCCAGCAGCTTGTCCGGGACAGCGGGTCACACCGGGGAGCTGTTTTTT.

Many counts were recorded for this clonotype. This chain links TRBV7-2 with TRBJ1-2; the match to TRBD1 covers 9 bases. With V trimmed by 5 bases and J by 7 bases, 11 bases remained unmatched. Per germline, CDR1 SGHTA and CDR2 FQGNSA. CDR3 length equals 15 residues. The CDR3 DNA reads as TGTGCCAGCAGCAATACAGGGGGCCCCTCTGGTGGCTACACCTTC. It specifies CASSNTGGPSGGYTF.

This clonotype was seen repeatedly, ten times or more. The chain carries TRBV11-1 and TRBJ2-7, with a possible D match to TRBD2 (6 bases). Between the trimmed V and J ends, which lost 5 bases and 2 bases, there was a span of 16 bases. The V gene's germline CDR1 is SGHAT and CDR2 FQDESV (reference sequence). This CDR3 region has 15 residues. CDR3 nucleotide sequence: TGTGCCAGCAGCCAAGCGGGCGGCCCCCCCTACGAGCAGTACTTC. It yields the protein CASSQAGGPPYEQYF.